The rows below give T cell receptor beta chains drawn from one sample of a study of technical replicates of blood from four donors. Libraries were prepared by immunoSEQ multiplex PCR; TCRdb keeps only in-frame clonotypes and omits some of them. The sample holds more than 75,000 clones, approximately 83% seen once. The sample consisted of PBMCs. Receptors originate from a human donor in good health. Some clones in this sample may be carry-over from other donors' samples. CDR3s include the opening cysteine and the closing phenylalanine or tryptophan. A D gene is named only where the DNA matches it firmly.

j_call v_call d_call cdr3_aa
TRBJ2-3 TRBV7-3 . CASSFGPSDTQYF
TRBJ2-2 TRBV5-6 . CASSLLGSGELFF
TRBJ2-2 TRBV2 . CASRGTRTGELFF
TRBJ2-7 TRBV21-1 . CASSKVFAGLAYEQYF
TRBJ2-7 TRBV10-3 TRBD1 CAIRIGQGF
TRBJ1-1 TRBV4-1 TRBD1 CASSRPGQKAGAFF
TRBJ2-7 TRBV6-1 . CASSAARGYEQYF
TRBJ2-3 TRBV6-4 TRBD2 CASSRIAGTQAAQYF
TRBJ2-2 TRBV9 . CASSVGGPGTGELFF
TRBJ2-7 TRBV6-5 TRBD1 CASSKPGQGNEQYF
TRBJ1-2 TRBV10-2 TRBD1 CASSETRTGGYGYTF
TRBJ2-7 TRBV7-6 TRBD1 CASIQGEPSYEQYF
TRBJ2-7 TRBV6-6 . CASSINRWAGTYEQYF
TRBJ1-4 TRBV18 . CASSPNTGAGANEKLFF
TRBJ1-1 TRBV18 . CASSQFSGGTEAFF
TRBJ1-2 TRBV5-4 . CASSRDTYGYTF
TRBJ1-5 TRBV6-5 . CASSLRGINQPQHF
TRBJ2-7 TRBV4-1 TRBD2 CASSPGLAGGYEQYF
TRBJ2-7 TRBV5-1 . CASSLGGPLYEQYF
TRBJ1-2 TRBV10-1 . CASTLRGAMPLANYGYTF
TRBJ2-5 TRBV10-3 TRBD1 CAIRPGQGTQETQYF
TRBJ2-5 TRBV7-2 . CASSTYQETQYF
TRBJ2-7 TRBV28 . CASSLGQLDEQYF
TRBJ1-5 TRBV5-1 . CASSLGGENQPQHF
TRBJ1-6 TRBV4-3 . CASSQDPRSYNSPLHF
TRBJ1-1 TRBV5-6 . CASSLSGEAFF
TRBJ1-2 TRBV6-5 TRBD1 CASRTTGANDGYTF
TRBJ2-1 TRBV5-1 TRBD2 CASSKGTSDINEQFF
TRBJ2-7 TRBV5-1 TRBD2 CASSGASGLAYEQYF
TRBJ1-2 TRBV9 TRBD1 CASSDLGRGIGYTF
TRBJ2-7 TRBV5-1 TRBD1 CASSLWDRGYEQYF
TRBJ2-3 TRBV2 TRBD1 CASRGDRITDTQYF
TRBJ2-1 TRBV11-3 . CASSLAYPNEQFF
TRBJ2-1 TRBV18 TRBD2 CASSPPGLAGGVNEQFF
TRBJ2-5 TRBV5-1 TRBD2 CASSETRGGRETQYF
TRBJ2-1 TRBV9 . CASSTLANSRNEQFF
TRBJ2-7 TRBV4-3 TRBD1 CASSQEAQGQGFEQYF
TRBJ2-6 TRBV30 . CAWSVRSGSGANVLTF
TRBJ2-1 TRBV5-4 TRBD2 CASSPRGGQNNEQFF
TRBJ2-1 TRBV5-1 TRBD2 CATTLSGGYNEQFF
TRBJ2-7 TRBV25-1 . CASSGVDEQYF
TRBJ1-6 TRBV6-5 . CASSFSGQGVAPLHF
TRBJ1-6 TRBV10-3 . CAISGDKGQTLHF
TRBJ2-3 TRBV7-8 TRBD2 CASSLFTSGGADTQYF
TRBJ2-1 TRBV7-9 TRBD2 CASSPGGGNEQFF